The 24 T cell receptor beta chains given below trace back to one sample, sequenced in a study of blood T cell repertoires in COVID-19 (dated by TCRdb to between 2020 and 2021). Library method: the immunoSEQ multiplex PCR assay. The table comes from immuneACCESS by way of TCRdb, which keeps in-frame sequences with V and J called. Part of the clones is missing from these tables; in studies checked, under half for an unresolved V gene and the rest for unknown reasons. This sample gives around 28,000 clones in total; roughly 87% of them show up just once. Around 25% of the sample comes from the top ten. Material: peripheral blood. These receptors were obtained from a human donor in a cohort sampled during active COVID-19.

The genes are TRBV7-8 and TRBJ2-7; D is possibly TRBD2 (5 bases). V was shortened by 5 bases and J by 2 bases, with 10 bases between the two germline ends. CDR3 length: 13 residues. CDR1 is SGHVS and CDR2 is FQNEAQ in the germline V gene. CDR3 amino acids: CASSPGKPYEQYF. The DNA of the CDR3 is TGTGCCAGCAGCCCGGGAAAACCCTACGAGCAGTACTTC.

This clone came up once. The chain is built from TRBV5-1 and TRBJ1-1; a possible D gene is TRBD1 (6 bases). Germline V gene sequence: CDR1 SGHRS, CDR2 YFSETQ. The V gene lost 3 bases and the J gene lost 4 bases, with 22 bases spanning the gap. The CDR3 contains 17 residues. Written as DNA, the CDR3 is TGCGCCAGCAGCTCCGGCTGGGGACAAACAAGAGGCACTGAAGCTTTCTTT. Residues: CASSSGWGQTRGTEAFF.

The V gene is TRBV27, the J gene TRBJ2-3, with 9 bases matching TRBD1. Germline CDR1 and CDR2: MNHEY and SMNVEV (reference sequence). The CDR3 runs 14 residues. V was clipped by 5 bases and J by 2 bases; unmatched bases: 2. The CDR3 loop reads CASSGDRATDTQYF. The DNA for the CDR3 is TGTGCCAGCAGTGGGGACAGGGCCACAGATACGCAGTATTTT.

The chain employs TRBV25-1 and TRBJ1-2; D is unclear. The CDR3 totals 11 residues. Trimming shortened V by 8 bases and J by 9 bases, and 13 bases separated the two germline ends. The V gene's germline CDR1 is MGHDK and CDR2 SYGVNS. The DNA of the CDR3 is TGTGCCAGCGGAAACAGTAATCGCTACACCTTC. Encoded protein: CASGNSNRYTF.

The rearrangement joins TRBV14 to TRBJ2-1; 7 nucleotides line up with TRBD1. Germline CDR1 is SGHDN and CDR2 is FVKESK. The ends lost 4 bases at V and 11 bases at J; junction bases unmatched: 11. The CDR3 is 14 residues long. CDR3 sequence reads: CASSPGTVANQQFF. CDR3 sequence (DNA): TGTGCCAGCAGCCCCGGGACAGTTGCTAATCAGCAGTTCTTC.

The chain links TRBV6-1 to TRBJ1-2, with TRBD1 as a possible D gene (5 bases). Germline V gene sequence: CDR1 MNHNS, CDR2 SASEGT. This CDR3 is 15 amino acids long. V lost 2 bases, J lost 3 bases, and 13 bases lay in between. The chain's CDR3 is CASSESGEGYYGYTF. CDR3 sequence (DNA): TGTGCCAGCAGTGAATCGGGAGAGGGGTACTATGGCTACACCTTC.

The chain is built from TRBV6-5 and TRBJ2-7; unclear D gene. In germline, CDR1 is MNHEY, CDR2 SVGAGI. The CDR3 has 15 residues. V was clipped by 4 bases and J by 0 bases, with 13 bases between them. Written as DNA, the CDR3 is TGTGCCAGCAGTTTGGAGAGAAAGGCCTCCTACGAGCAGTACTTC. Its protein is CASSLERKASYEQYF.

The CDR3 DNA reads TGTGCCAGCAGCGGGGGAGGGCCCCCTAACTATGGCTACACCTTC. Translated: CASSGGGPPNYGYTF. This chain links TRBV11-3 with TRBJ1-2; maybe TRBD1 (5 bases). Germline loops: CDR1 SGHNT, CDR2 YENEEA. The V end lost 5 bases, the J end lost 0 bases, and 13 bases lay between the germline ends. The CDR3 totals 15 residues.

This clone has just one count. This chain uses TRBV12-3 or TRBV12-4 with TRBJ1-1; D possibly corresponds to TRBD1 (5 bases). The germline V and J ends were trimmed by 4 bases and 7 bases, with 7 bases remaining between them. The CDR3 runs to 11 residues. CDR3 region: CASSSTGEAFF. In nucleotides, the CDR3 is TGTGCCAGCAGTTCTACAGGTGAAGCTTTCTTT.

This chain uses TRBV24-1 with TRBJ2-3; D possibly corresponds to TRBD2 (6 bases). Trimming left V 5 bases short and J 2 bases short, with 13 bases between. This CDR3 has 15 amino acids. CDR1 KGHDR and CDR2 SFDVKD come from the germline V gene. The CDR3, as DNA: TGTGCCACCAGTGTGGGGGGTGGGTACACAGATACGCAGTATTTT. This encodes CATSVGGGYTDTQYF.

The rearrangement links TRBV11-2 to TRBJ2-7, with 9 bases fitting TRBD1. V lost 2 bases, J lost 3 bases, and 5 bases stayed unmatched. The CDR3 is 15 amino acids. Germline loops: CDR1 SGHAT, CDR2 FQNNGV. CDR3 region: CASSLTGQGFYEQYF. DNA for the CDR3: TGTGCCAGCAGCTTAACGGGACAGGGTTTCTACGAGCAGTACTTC.

The CDR3 bases are TGCGCCAGCAGCCAAGAGTTGGGACTGGCTGGGGCCAACGTCCTGACTTTC. Translated: CASSQELGLAGANVLTF. The J gene is TRBJ2-6, the V gene TRBV4-3; D possibly corresponds to TRBD2 (6 bases). Trimming cost V 0 bases and J 2 bases, with 11 bases left between them. Germline lookup yields CDR1 LGHNA and CDR2 YSLEER. This CDR3 is 17 amino acids long.

J is TRBJ2-1 and V is TRBV4-3, with D unclear. The CDR3 extends over 15 amino acids. V shed 0 bases and J shed 9 bases, with 15 bases lying between them. The germline V gene encodes CDR1 LGHNA and CDR2 YSLEER. CDR3 loop: CASSQDARGSVEQFF. The DNA of the CDR3 is TGCGCCAGCAGCCAAGATGCGCGAGGTTCAGTTGAGCAGTTCTTC.

The V call is TRBV19, the J call TRBJ1-1; maybe TRBD1 (5 bases). The germline CDR1 and CDR2 sequences are LNHDA and SQIVND (reference sequence). The CDR3 runs 12 residues. Trimming removed 6 bases from V and 4 bases from J, with 9 bases in between. The chain's CDR3 is CASRQRGTEAFF. Written as DNA, the CDR3 is TGTGCCAGTAGACAAAGGGGCACTGAAGCTTTCTTT.

V and J are TRBV11-3 and TRBJ1-1; no firm D call. Deletions cut 1 base from V and 5 bases from J, with 11 bases between. Germline CDR1 SGHNT, CDR2 YENEEA. The CDR3 spans 14 residues. DNA of the CDR3: TGTGCCAGCAGCTTAGCCCGTTTCGGGACTGAAGCTTTCTTT. It encodes CASSLARFGTEAFF.

The chain joins TRBV10-3 to TRBJ2-2; TRBD1 agrees at 9 bases. The CDR3 covers 16 residues. V trimming: 6 bases; J trimming: 4 bases; junction bases outside the gene matches: 9. CDR1 is ENHRY, CDR2 SYGVKD, per germline. CDR3 DNA sequence: TGTGCCATCAGGAGCGGGACAGGGATTTCCACCGGGGAGCTGTTTTTT. Translating gives CAIRSGTGISTGELFF.

The chain is built from TRBV3-1 (or the pseudogene TRBV3-2) and TRBJ1-5, with a possible D match to TRBD1 (5 bases). Germline CDR1 reads LGHDT; CDR2 reads YNNKEL (reference sequence). CDR3 length equals 16 residues. The V end lost 0 bases, the J end lost 7 bases, and 16 bases lay between the germline ends. CDR3 bases: TGTGCCAGCAGCCAAGATTTTTCAGGGATAGGGCAGCCCCAGCATTTT. Translated, it gives CASSQDFSGIGQPQHF.

The gene calls are TRBV4-2 and TRBJ1-3; 7 bases map to TRBD1. CDR1 and CDR2 from the germline V gene are LGHNA and YNFKEQ. After removal of 1 base from V and 2 bases from J, the junction contained 2 bases not matched to a gene. There are 15 residues in the CDR3. Written as DNA, the CDR3 is TGTGCCAGCAGCCAAGGAGACAGGGCTGGAAACACCATATATTTT. Translated, it gives CASSQGDRAGNTIYF.

This clone was counted between two and nine times. The chain combines TRBV7-2 with TRBJ2-1, with D possibly TRBD1 on 6 matching bases. This CDR3 comprises 13 residues. Looked up from germline, CDR1 is SGHTA and CDR2 is FQGNSA. Trimming removed 2 bases at V and 10 bases at J, with 12 bases between. The CDR3 is CASSLRQGTEQFF. The CDR3 DNA reads as TGTGCCAGCAGCTTAAGGCAGGGGACAGAGCAGTTCTTC.

This rearrangement joins TRBV5-8 to TRBJ1-4; the match to TRBD1 covers 7 bases. The CDR3 is 15 amino acids. Germline CDR1 SGHTS, CDR2 YDEGEE. V was clipped by 4 bases and J by 8 bases; unmatched bases: 11. In DNA, the CDR3 is TGTGCCAGCAGCGTCGACAGGGTGTTTTTAGAAAAACTGTTTTTT. Translation gives CASSVDRVFLEKLFF.

The rearrangement links TRBV11-2 to TRBJ2-7; maybe TRBD2 (5 bases). The germline V and J ends were trimmed by 2 bases and 5 bases, with 13 bases remaining between them. The CDR3 extends over 14 amino acids. From germline, CDR1 is SGHAT and CDR2 FQNNGV. The CDR3 protein is CASSLRAEVNEQYF. CDR3 bases: TGTGCCAGCAGCTTACGAGCGGAGGTAAACGAGCAGTACTTC.

This clone appeared a single time. The chain combines TRBV15 with TRBJ1-2, with 7 bases lining up with TRBD1. V shed 1 base, J shed 4 bases, and the junction held 3 bases outside the gene matches. The CDR3 is 14 amino acids. CDR1 is LNHNV, CDR2 YYDKDF, per germline (reference sequence). The CDR3 spells CATSRVAGGYGYTF. The CDR3 DNA is TGTGCCACCAGCAGAGTAGCAGGGGGCTATGGCTACACCTTC.

This chain links TRBV4-2 with TRBJ2-3; a possible D gene is TRBD2 (6 bases). V was cut by 0 bases and J by 6 bases, with 13 bases left in between. From germline, CDR1 is LGHNA and CDR2 YNFKEQ. The CDR3 runs 15 residues. The CDR3 spells CASSQELRGSDTQYF. The DNA for the CDR3 is TGTGCCAGCAGCCAAGAACTGCGGGGCAGCGATACGCAGTATTTT.

The CDR3 nucleotides are TGTGCCAGCAGCGTAGAGGAGGGACAGATACCTTGGGAGCAGTACTTC. Protein product: CASSVEEGQIPWEQYF. The J gene is TRBJ2-7, the V gene TRBV9; TRBD1 might be the D (7 bases). Per germline, CDR1 SGDLS and CDR2 YYNGEE. Trimming took off 0 bases at V and 7 bases at J, with 20 bases between the two ends. The CDR3 contains 16 residues.